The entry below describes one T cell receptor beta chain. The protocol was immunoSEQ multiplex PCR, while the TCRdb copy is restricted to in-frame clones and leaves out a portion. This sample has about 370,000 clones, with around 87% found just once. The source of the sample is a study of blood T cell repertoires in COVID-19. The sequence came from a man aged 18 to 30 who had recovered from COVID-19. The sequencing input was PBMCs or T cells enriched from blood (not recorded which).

The CDR3 is CASSLLNRNTNTGELFF. In DNA form, the CDR3 reads TGTGCCAGCAGCTTACTGAACAGGAATACCAACACCGGGGAGCTGTTTTTT. The V and J genes are TRBV7-6 and TRBJ2-2, with D maybe TRBD1 (5 bases). Trimming stripped 2 bases from V and 2 bases from J, with 15 bases between. The CDR3 consists of 17 residues. CDR1 and CDR2 (germline): SGHVS, FNYEAQ.